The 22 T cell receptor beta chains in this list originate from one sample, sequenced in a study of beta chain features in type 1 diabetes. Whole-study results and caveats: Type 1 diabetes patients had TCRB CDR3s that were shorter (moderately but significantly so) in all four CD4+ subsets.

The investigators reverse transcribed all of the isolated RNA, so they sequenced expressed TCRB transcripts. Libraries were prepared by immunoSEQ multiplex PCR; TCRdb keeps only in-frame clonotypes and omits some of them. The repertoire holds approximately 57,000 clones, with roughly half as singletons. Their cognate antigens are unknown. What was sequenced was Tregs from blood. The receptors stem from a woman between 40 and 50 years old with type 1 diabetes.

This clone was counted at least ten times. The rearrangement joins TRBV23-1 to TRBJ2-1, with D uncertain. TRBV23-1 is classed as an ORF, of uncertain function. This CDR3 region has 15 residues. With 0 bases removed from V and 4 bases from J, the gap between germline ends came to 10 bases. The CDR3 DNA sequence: TGCGCCAGCAGTCAATCTTGTTCAGGTTACAATGAGCAGTTCTTC. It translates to CASSQSCSGYNEQFF.

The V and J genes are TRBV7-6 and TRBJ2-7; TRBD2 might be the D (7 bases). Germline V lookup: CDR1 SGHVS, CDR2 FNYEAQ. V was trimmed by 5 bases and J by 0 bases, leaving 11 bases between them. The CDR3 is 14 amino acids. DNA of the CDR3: TGTGCCAGCAGCGCCCGGGGGGCCTCCTACGAGCAGTACTTC. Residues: CASSARGASYEQYF.

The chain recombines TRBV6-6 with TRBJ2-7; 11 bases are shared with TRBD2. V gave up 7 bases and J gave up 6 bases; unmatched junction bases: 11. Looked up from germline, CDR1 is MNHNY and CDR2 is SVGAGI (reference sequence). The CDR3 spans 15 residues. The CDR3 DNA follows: TGTGCCAGCACCTCGTGGGGGGGGACTAGCGGCGAGCAGTACTTC. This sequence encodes CASTSWGGTSGEQYF.

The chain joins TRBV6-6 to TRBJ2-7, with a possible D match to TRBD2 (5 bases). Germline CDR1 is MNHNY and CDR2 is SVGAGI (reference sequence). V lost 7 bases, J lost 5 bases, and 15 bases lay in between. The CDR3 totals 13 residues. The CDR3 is CASKDYRTDEQYF. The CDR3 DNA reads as TGTGCCAGCAAAGACTATCGTACAGACGAGCAGTACTTC.

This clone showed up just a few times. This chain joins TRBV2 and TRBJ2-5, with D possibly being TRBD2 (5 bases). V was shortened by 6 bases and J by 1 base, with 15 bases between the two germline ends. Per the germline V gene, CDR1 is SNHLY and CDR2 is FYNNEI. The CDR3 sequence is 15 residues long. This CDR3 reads CASRPRPSRQETQYF. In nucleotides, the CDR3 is TGTGCCAGCAGGCCCCGCCCTAGCCGCCAAGAGACCCAGTACTTC.

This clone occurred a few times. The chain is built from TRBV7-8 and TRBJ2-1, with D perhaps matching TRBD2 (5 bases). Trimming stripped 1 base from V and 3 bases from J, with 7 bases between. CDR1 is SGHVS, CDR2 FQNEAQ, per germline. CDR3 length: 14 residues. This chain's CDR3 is CASSLGGGYNEQFF. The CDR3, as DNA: TGTGCCAGCAGCTTAGGCGGAGGCTACAATGAGCAGTTCTTC. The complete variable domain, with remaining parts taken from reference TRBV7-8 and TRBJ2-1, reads GAGVSQSPRYKVAKRGQDVALRCDPISGHVSLFWYQQALGQGPEFLTYFQNEAQLDKSGLPSDRFFAERPEGSVSTLKIQRTQQEDSAVYLCASSLGGGYNEQFFGPGTRLTVL.

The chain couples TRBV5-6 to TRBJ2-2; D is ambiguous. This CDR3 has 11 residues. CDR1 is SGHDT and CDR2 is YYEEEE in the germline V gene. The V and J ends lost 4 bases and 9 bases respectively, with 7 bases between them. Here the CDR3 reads CASSHSRELFF. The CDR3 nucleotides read TGTGCCAGCAGCCACTCCAGGGAGCTGTTTTTT. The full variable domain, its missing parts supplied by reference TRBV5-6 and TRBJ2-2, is DAGVTQSPTHLIKTRGQQVTLRCSPKSGHDTVSWYQQALGQGPQFIFQYYEEEERQRGNFPDRFSGHQFPNYSSELNVNALLLGDSALYLCASSHSRELFFGEGSRLTVL.

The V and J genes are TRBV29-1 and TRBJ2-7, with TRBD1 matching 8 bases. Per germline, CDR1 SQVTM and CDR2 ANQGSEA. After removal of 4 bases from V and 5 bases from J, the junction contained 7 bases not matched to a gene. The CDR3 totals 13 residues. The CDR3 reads CSVAPQGAHEQYF. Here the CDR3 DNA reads TGCAGCGTTGCCCCTCAGGGGGCCCACGAGCAGTACTTC.

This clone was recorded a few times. CDR3 loop: CASSLQGWTEAFF. CDR3 in DNA: TGTGCCAGCAGTTTACAGGGGTGGACTGAAGCTTTCTTT. V gene TRBV27 combines with J gene TRBJ1-1; maybe TRBD1 (6 bases). Trimming cost V 2 bases and J 5 bases, with 9 bases left between them. Per the germline V gene, CDR1 is MNHEY and CDR2 is SMNVEV (reference sequence). The CDR3 contains 13 residues.

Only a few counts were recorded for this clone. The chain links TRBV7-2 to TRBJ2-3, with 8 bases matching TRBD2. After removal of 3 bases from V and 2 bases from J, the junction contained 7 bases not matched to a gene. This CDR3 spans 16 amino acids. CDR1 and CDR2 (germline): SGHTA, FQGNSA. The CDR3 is CASSLFPAGATDTQYF. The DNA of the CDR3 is TGTGCCAGCAGCTTGTTCCCAGCGGGGGCCACAGATACGCAGTATTTT.

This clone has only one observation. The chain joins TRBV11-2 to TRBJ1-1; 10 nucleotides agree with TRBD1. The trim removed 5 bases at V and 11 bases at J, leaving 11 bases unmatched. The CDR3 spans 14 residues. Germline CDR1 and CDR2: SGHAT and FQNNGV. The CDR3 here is CASSAHDRGRKAFF. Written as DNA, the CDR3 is TGTGCCAGCAGCGCGCATGACAGGGGGCGCAAGGCTTTCTTT.

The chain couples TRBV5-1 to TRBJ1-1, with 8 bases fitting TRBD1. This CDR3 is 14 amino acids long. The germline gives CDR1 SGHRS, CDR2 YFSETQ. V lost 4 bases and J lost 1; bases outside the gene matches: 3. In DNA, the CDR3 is TGCGCCAGCAGCCCAGGGGGCGCGAACACTGAAGCTTTCTTT. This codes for CASSPGGANTEAFF.

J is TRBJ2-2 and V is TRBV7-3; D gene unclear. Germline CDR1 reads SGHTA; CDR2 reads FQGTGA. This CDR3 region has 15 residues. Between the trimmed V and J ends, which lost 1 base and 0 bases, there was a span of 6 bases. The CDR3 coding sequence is TGTGCCAGCAGCTTAAGTCCTACGAACACCGGGGAGCTGTTTTTT. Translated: CASSLSPTNTGELFF.

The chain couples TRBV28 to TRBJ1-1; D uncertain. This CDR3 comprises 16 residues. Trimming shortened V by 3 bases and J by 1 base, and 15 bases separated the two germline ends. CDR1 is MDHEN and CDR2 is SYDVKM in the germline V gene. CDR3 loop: CASSFWGVTQNTEAFF. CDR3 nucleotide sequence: TGTGCCAGCAGTTTTTGGGGAGTGACACAGAACACTGAAGCTTTCTTT.

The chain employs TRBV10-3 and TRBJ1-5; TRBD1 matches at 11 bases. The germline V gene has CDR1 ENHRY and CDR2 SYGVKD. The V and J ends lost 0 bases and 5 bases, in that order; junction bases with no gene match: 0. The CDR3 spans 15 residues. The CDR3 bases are TGTGCCATCAGTGAGTCGGGACAGGGGGATCAGCCCCAGCATTTT. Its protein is CAISESGQGDQPQHF.

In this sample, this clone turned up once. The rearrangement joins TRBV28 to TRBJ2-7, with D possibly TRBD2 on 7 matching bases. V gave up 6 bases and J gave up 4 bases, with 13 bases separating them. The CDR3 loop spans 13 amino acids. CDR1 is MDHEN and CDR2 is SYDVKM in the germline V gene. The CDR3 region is CASRLQGGYEQYF. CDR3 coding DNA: TGTGCCAGCAGGTTACAGGGAGGGTACGAGCAGTACTTC.

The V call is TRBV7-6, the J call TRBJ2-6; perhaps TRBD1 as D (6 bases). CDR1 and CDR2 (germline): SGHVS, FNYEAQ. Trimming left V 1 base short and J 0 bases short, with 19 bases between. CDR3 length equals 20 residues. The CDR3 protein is CASSLGTPTGSSSGANVLTF. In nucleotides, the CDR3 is TGTGCCAGCAGCTTAGGGACCCCCACAGGGTCGAGCTCTGGGGCCAACGTCCTGACTTTC.

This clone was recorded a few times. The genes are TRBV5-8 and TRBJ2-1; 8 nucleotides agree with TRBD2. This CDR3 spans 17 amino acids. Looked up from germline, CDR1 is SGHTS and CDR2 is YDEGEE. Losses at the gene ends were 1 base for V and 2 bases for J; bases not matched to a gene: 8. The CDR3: CASSLYGGSGTYNEQFF. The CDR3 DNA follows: TGTGCCAGCAGCTTGTATGGCGGTAGCGGGACCTACAATGAGCAGTTCTTC.

For the CDR3, the DNA is TGTGCCAGTACCCTAGCGGCGAGCTCCTACAATGAGCAGTTCTTC. Translated: CASTLAASSYNEQFF. This chain links TRBV19 with TRBJ2-1, with TRBD2 matching 7 bases. Germline V lookup: CDR1 LNHDA, CDR2 SQIVND (reference sequence). This CDR3 contains 15 residues. V was clipped by 7 bases and J by 0 bases; unmatched bases: 6.

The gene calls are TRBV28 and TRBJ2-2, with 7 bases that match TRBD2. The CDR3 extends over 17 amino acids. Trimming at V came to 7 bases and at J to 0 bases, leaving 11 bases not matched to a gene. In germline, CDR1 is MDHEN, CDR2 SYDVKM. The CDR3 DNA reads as TGTGCCAGCAACCATCTTTGGGGGAGGGCGAACACCGGGGAGCTGTTTTTT. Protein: CASNHLWGRANTGELFF.

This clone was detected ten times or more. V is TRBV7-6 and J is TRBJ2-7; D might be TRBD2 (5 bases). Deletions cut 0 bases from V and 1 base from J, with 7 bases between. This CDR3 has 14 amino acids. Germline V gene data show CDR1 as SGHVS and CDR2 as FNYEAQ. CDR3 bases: TGTGCCAGCAGCTTAGCTTCGGGATCCTACGAGCAGTACTTC. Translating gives CASSLASGSYEQYF. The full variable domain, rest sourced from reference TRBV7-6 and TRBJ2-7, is GAGVSQSPRYKVTKRGQDVALRCDPISGHVSLYWYRQALGQGPEFLTYFNYEAQQDKSGLPNDRFSAERPEGSISTLTIQRTEQRDSAMYRCASSLASGSYEQYFGPGTRLTVT.

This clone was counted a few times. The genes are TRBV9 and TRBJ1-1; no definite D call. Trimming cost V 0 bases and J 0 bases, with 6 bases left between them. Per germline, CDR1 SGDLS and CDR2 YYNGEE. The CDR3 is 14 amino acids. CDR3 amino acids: CASSVGSLNTEAFF. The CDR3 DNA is TGTGCCAGCAGCGTAGGGAGCTTGAACACTGAAGCTTTCTTT.